The 5 T cell receptor beta chains below come from one sample, sequenced in a study of blood T cell repertoires in COVID-19. Clones were sequenced by immunoSEQ multiplex PCR, and TCRdb holds only the in-frame ones, with some missing. The sample has about 210,000 clones, around nine tenths seen once; the top ten hold about 4.8%. Sequencing input: peripheral blood. All receptors derive from a woman aged 40-49 years with acute or convalescent COVID-19.

The J gene is TRBJ2-5, the V gene TRBV19, with D perhaps TRBD2 (6 bases). Trimming pared 0 bases from V and 4 bases from J, leaving 12 bases between. This CDR3 has 15 residues. Germline V gives CDR1 LNHDA, CDR2 SQIVND (reference sequence). DNA for the CDR3: TGTGCCAGTAGTATAGATAGGAGGGAGCGAGAGACCCAGTACTTC. Amino acids: CASSIDRRERETQYF.

J is TRBJ2-4 and V is TRBV27; 9 nucleotides align to TRBD1. V was pared by 4 bases and J by 0 bases, with 19 bases of the junction left unmatched. The CDR3 runs to 21 residues. Germline V lookup: CDR1 MNHEY, CDR2 SMNVEV (reference sequence). This CDR3 reads CASSSLPGQGMFKGAKNIQYF. The CDR3 coding sequence is TGTGCCAGCAGTTCACTACCGGGACAGGGAATGTTTAAAGGAGCCAAAAACATTCAGTACTTC.

The chain employs TRBV2 and TRBJ2-7, with 7 bases fitting TRBD1. Trimming took 5 bases from V and 5 from J; bases not matched to a gene: 12. Per the germline V gene, CDR1 is SNHLY and CDR2 is FYNNEI. CDR3 length: 15 residues. The CDR3 bases are TGTGCCAGCAGTAGGAACCCGAGGGGGCTGAACGAGCAGTACGTC. Protein: CASSRNPRGLNEQYV.

J is TRBJ2-7 and V is TRBV10-1; 8 bases line up with TRBD2. The V and J ends lost 4 bases and 7 bases, in that order; junction bases with no gene match: 9. This CDR3 spans 14 amino acids. Per germline, CDR1 WNHNN and CDR2 SYGVQD (reference sequence). CDR3 DNA: TGCGCCAGCAGTGGAACGGGGGGGCCGGGAGAGCAGTACGTC. Amino acid sequence: CASSGTGGPGEQYV.

A note on this clone: This sample also contains other DNA sequences that code for the same CDR3. The DNA of the CDR3 is TGTGCCAGCTCACCAACAGGGGGAGGTGGCTACACCTTC. Protein sequence: CASSPTGGGGYTF. V gene TRBV18 combines with J gene TRBJ1-2; 8 bases align to TRBD1. The CDR3 totals 13 residues. The trim removed 2 bases at V and 7 bases at J, leaving 3 bases unmatched. CDR1 and CDR2 (germline): KGHSH, LQKENI.